This TCR beta chain was sequenced in a study of shared clonotypes between healthy human individuals (TCRdb year 2020). A note on the overall study: The cohort included three men and a couple of women between 18 and 49 years of age. For each donor, CD4 naive and CD4 memory were each given three plates, CD8 naive was given two plates, and CD8 memory was given one plate. Blood TCR repertoires of about five healthy adults were deeply sequenced to estimate repertoire size and the extent of clonotype sharing between individuals. To increase sequencing depth and limit assay-specific biases, TCR repertoire library preparation and sequencing were carried out by different laboratories using diverse techniques. Per donor, leukapheresis produced somewhere between about 0.9 and 9 billion PBMCs.

CD8 naive samples were obtained by positive selection for CCR7 among CD45RO-negative cells, yielding a CD45RA+CCR7+ population from which TemRA cells were excluded. The donors were healthy, HIV-negative adults who had no recently reported acute infections or vaccinations. Every donor was a Caucasian adult living in Nashville, Tennessee, USA. After blood collection by leukapheresis, PBMCs were isolated using Ficoll-Histopaque density gradient centrifugation and then cryopreserved in the vapor phase of liquid nitrogen. Analytical flow cytometry was used to check the purity and quantity of each magnetically sorted T cell population. From each sorted fraction, genomic DNA was isolated and quantified by UV absorbance on a Nanodrop 2000c. Study-wide conclusions, independent of this receptor: Compared with non-shared clonotypes, the clonotypes found in all four sorted-subset donors had higher generation probabilities. Based on pairwise subsampling, the degree of clonotype sharing among donors was expected to be affected by sequencing depth. Estimated clonotype richness was generally larger for naive than for memory subsets. Even with the large sequencing depth, rarefaction of the sorted-subset datasets indicated that sequencing was incomplete. The small number of donors limited the genetic and exposure-history diversity represented. Sampling was limited to blood, and TCR repertoires in tissue likely differ from TCR repertoires in blood. When several donors were compared, the shared fraction of clonotypes was about 5% for naive CD4, about 4% for naive CD8, more than 2% for memory CD4, and 0.4% for memory CD8.

Reading from cysteine to phenylalanine, the CDR3 counts 16 amino acids. Only the CDR3 part of the read is kept: 48 bases, read in frame from the first base. V drops 2 bases and J drops 0 bases, leaving 12 bases in between. CDR1 and CDR2 were assigned from the germline V gene as MNHNS and SASEGT. TCR CDR3 regions were amplified from genomic DNA by multiplex PCR using the deep immunoSEQ assay. For each cell subset, the extracted genomic DNA was distributed evenly across all wells of several immunoSEQ 96-well plates, and each plate served as one replicate. For sorted subsets, 150 to 250 ng of genomic DNA, equivalent to 30,000 or so T cell genomes, went into each replicate PCR. Purified libraries were measured with a Qubit 3.0 fluorometer, size-checked on a Bioanalyzer 2100, and measured again with the KAPA Library Quantification kit. Each immunoSEQ 96-well plate was sequenced on its own single-read 150-cycle Illumina NextSeq 550 flow cell. In the authors' own workflow: Because the immunoSEQ output included only junctional sequences and no quality scores, the filtering could not be the same as the filtering used for full-length reads. Sequences were annotated with PyIR, a Python wrapper for IgBLAST v1.9, and V/J genes and CDR3 were assigned using IMGT germline references. Any read was removed if the V/J assignment was weak (E-value above 1e-6), the CDR3 was missing, or the read contained stop codons, out-of-frame junctions, or ambiguous translated residues. V3J clonotypes were defined by identical inferred V gene, J gene, and CDR3 amino acid sequence. The percentage overlap between two repertoires was calculated by dividing the number of shared unique clonotypes by the size of the smaller repertoire. RTK rarefaction, the Chao1 estimator, and Recon v2.1 estimates of unobserved clonotypes were used to assess repertoire richness. OLGA was used to compute generation probabilities for all TCRbeta clonotypes that the gDNA method yielded from four donors. The source is immuneACCESS, and TCRdb retained only in-frame sequences with V and J called. Part of the clones is not carried over; for the studies checked, unresolved V genes explain less than half of this, and the remainder is unexplained. D and trimming come from the DNA, and the V and J calls and clone size come from that table. The table for this sample lists around 2.1 million clones; about 93% of them were counted only once. 1.7% of the sample is in the top ten clones.

In the case of this clone: The antigen it recognizes is unknown. Base-call qualities are not available, and no considerably larger clone is one nucleotide away.

This sequence uses TRBV6-1 and TRBJ2-3; the D gene is unclear. This clonotype originated in a man aged 18 to 30 in good health. Some clones in this sample may be carry-over from other donors' samples. The material sequenced was naive CD8+ T cells from PBMCs. The sample's cell subset or site label, in plain terms: CD45RA+CCR7+. The sequence in DNA is TGTGCCAGCAGTGAATATGGGTTAGCTAGCACAGATACGCAGTATTTT. Translation gives CASSEYGLASTDTQYF.